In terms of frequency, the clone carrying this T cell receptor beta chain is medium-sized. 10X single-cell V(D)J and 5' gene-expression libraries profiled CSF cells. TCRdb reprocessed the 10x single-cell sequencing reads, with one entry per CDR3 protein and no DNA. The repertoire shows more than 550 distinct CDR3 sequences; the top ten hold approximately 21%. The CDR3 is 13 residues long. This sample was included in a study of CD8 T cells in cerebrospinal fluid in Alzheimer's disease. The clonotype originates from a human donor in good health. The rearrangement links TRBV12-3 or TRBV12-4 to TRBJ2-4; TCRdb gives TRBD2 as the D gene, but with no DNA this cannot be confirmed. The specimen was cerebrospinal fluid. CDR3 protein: CASSPYERAPQYF.